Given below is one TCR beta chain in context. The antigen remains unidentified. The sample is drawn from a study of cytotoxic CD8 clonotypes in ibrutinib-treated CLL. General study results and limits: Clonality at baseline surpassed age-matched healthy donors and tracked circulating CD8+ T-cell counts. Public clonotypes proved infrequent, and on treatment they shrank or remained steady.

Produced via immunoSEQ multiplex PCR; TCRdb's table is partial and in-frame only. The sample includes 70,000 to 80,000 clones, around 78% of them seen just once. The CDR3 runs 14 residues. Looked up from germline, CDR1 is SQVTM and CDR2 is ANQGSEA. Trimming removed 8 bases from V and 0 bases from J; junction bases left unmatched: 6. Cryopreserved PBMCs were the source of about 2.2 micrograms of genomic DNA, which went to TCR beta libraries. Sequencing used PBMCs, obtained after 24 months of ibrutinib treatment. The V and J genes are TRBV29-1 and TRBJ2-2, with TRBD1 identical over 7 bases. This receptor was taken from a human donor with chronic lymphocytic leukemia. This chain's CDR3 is CSSRGTANTGELFF. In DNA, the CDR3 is TGCAGCTCCCGAGGGACAGCGAACACCGGGGAGCTGTTTTTT.